Below, 9 T cell receptor beta chains from the same sample are listed, as sequenced in a study of blood T cells in healthy people across ages. It was with a sample-barcoded 5' primer and a J-beta primer mix that a second PCR of about 7 to 12 cycles was run. TCRdb independently ran MiXCR on the 5' RACE reads; one entry per CDR3 protein. This sample has hundreds of thousands of distinct CDR3 sequences; roughly 31% occur once, and the top ten carry 15% to 19%. What was sequenced was blood. All receptors derive from an elderly woman in good health.

The V gene is TRBV7-2, the J gene TRBJ2-5; 10 nucleotides match TRBD2. This CDR3 has 16 residues. The germline V gene has CDR1 SGHTA and CDR2 FQGNSA. The ends lost 5 bases at V and 2 bases at J; junction bases unmatched: 8. CDR3 nucleotides: TGTGCCAGCAGCCCGTCGGGACTAGCGCTACAAGAGACCCAGTACTTC. Amino acid sequence: CASSPSGLALQETQYF.

The rearrangement joins TRBV14 to TRBJ1-2; tentative D call: TRBD1 (5 bases). The length of the CDR3 is 14 residues. Germline V gives CDR1 SGHDN, CDR2 FVKESK. Trimming cost V 3 bases and J 8 bases, with 16 bases left between them. DNA of the CDR3: TGTGCCAGCAGCCACGTTACTTGGCAGGGCGGCTACACCTTC. Residues: CASSHVTWQGGYTF.

This clonotype was found many times. The gene calls are TRBV2 and TRBJ1-2, with 9 bases that match TRBD1. CDR1 and CDR2 from the germline V gene are SNHLY and FYNNEI. The J segment lost 7 bases and the V segment lost 8 bases, leaving 20 bases of the junction unmatched. CDR3 length: 17 residues. The CDR3 loop reads CASERTGDLRSQRGYTF. DNA of the CDR3: TGTGCCAGCGAGCGGACAGGGGATTTACGGTCACAACGTGGCTACACCTTC.

The table lists this clonotype with a count of one. The rearrangement links TRBV30 to TRBJ1-1, with TRBD1 as a possible D gene (6 bases). The CDR3 sequence is 15 residues long. CDR1 and CDR2 from the germline V gene are GTSNPN and SVGIG (reference sequence). V lost 2 bases, J lost 5 bases, and 18 bases lay in between. CDR3 sequence: CAWSLRGGGQTEAFF. The CDR3 nucleotides are TGTGCCTGGAGTCTAAGAGGGGGGGGTCAGACTGAAGCTTTCTTT.

This clonotype was found a few times. The chain carries TRBV11-2 and TRBJ1-6, with no clear D. The germline V gene has CDR1 SGHAT and CDR2 FQNNGV. The CDR3 consists of 14 residues. Trimming removed 1 base at V and 10 bases at J, with 11 bases between. Here the CDR3 DNA reads TGTGCCAGCAGCTTAGTGGGTGGGCAATCACCCCTCCACTTT. This codes for CASSLVGGQSPLHF.

This clonotype was found many times. The chain uses TRBV7-2 and TRBJ2-1; possible D gene TRBD1, 5 bases. Germline V gene data show CDR1 as SGHTA and CDR2 as FQGNSA. Trimming stripped 3 bases from V and 8 bases from J, with 17 bases between. The CDR3 totals 15 residues. The CDR3 DNA reads TGTGCCAGCAGCTTCGACAGCTTGGTAAGCGATGAGCAGTTCTTC. Encoded protein: CASSFDSLVSDEQFF. Combining the CDR3 with reference TRBV7-2 and TRBJ2-1 gives the whole variable domain GAGVSQSPSNKVTEKGKDVELRCDPISGHTALYWYRQSLGQGLEFLIYFQGNSAPDKSGLPSDRFSAERTGGSVSTLTIQRTQQEDSAVYLCASSFDSLVSDEQFFGPGTRLTVL.

There are many counts of this clonotype. V and J are TRBV7-3 and TRBJ2-7; D is undetermined. V was trimmed by 1 base and J by 1 base, leaving 2 bases between them. Germline V lookup: CDR1 SGHTA, CDR2 FQGTGA. The CDR3 is 12 amino acids. The CDR3 sequence: CASSLKSYEQYF. The CDR3 nucleotides read TGTGCCAGCAGCTTAAAGTCCTACGAGCAGTACTTC.

There are many counts of this clonotype. The chain employs TRBV7-9 and TRBJ2-7; D is unresolved. In germline, CDR1 is SEHNR, CDR2 FQNEAQ (reference sequence). The CDR3 contains 14 residues. V was cut by 0 bases and J by 4 bases, with 10 bases left in between. CDR3 DNA sequence: TGTGCCAGCAGCTTAGCGCCCGCCATTTACGAGCAGTACTTC. Protein: CASSLAPAIYEQYF.

With respect to this clonotype: A much larger clone differs by one base, so this may be a read error. The chain carries TRBV29-1 and TRBJ1-1; D is unclear. V was pared by 7 bases and J by 4 bases, with 25 bases between. Looked up from germline, CDR1 is SQVTM and CDR2 is ANQGSEA. CDR3 length: 16 residues. The CDR3 nucleotides read TGCAGCGCTGATTCCCTCTCCGGGAGGGAGGGCACTGAAGCTTTCTTT. Its protein product is CSADSLSGREGTEAFF.